This T cell receptor (beta chain) was captured by sequencing in a study of blood T cell repertoires in COVID-19 (dated by TCRdb to 2020 to 2021). Regarding the complete study: Samples covering the acute and convalescent phases of COVID-19 were provided by collaborators in the United States, Italy and Spain. The prospective study material was composed of cDNA or gDNA derived from T cells, B-cell-depleted T cells, or PBMCs. The dataset comprised deeply sampled blood TCRbeta repertoires from subjects exposed to, actively infected with, or recovered from COVID-19. A freely available public database, intended as a resource for researchers studying the immune response to SARS-CoV-2, is where the repertoires were released. Samples were obtained from the ongoing ImmuneRACE study (first 160 participants) and from about 1,300 subjects provided by 6 global collaborators. Nearly every sample came with metadata listing a de-identified subject ID, COVID-19 status, age in years and sex. Where HLA class I and class II types were available, the types were taken from metadata supplied by the sample provider, not from assay-based typing.

A second Seattle source provided samples from volunteer blood donors who had recovered from COVID-19. Collaborating institutions collected whole blood in K2EDTA tubes following their own protocols. For TCRbeta analysis, collaborators shipped samples in one of three forms: frozen whole blood, isolated PBMCs, or DNA extracted from either of those sample types. The paper's findings and limits, for the study overall: The quantity of clinical and demographic metadata differed by source and by participant and was supplied without curation.

TCRbeta CDR3 regions were amplified from genomic DNA by means of the immunoSEQ Assay, a bias-controlled multiplex PCR. Concerning the study's data processing: The number of nucleated cells in each sample was estimated from the amplification of reference gene primers within the assay. To quantify the absolute abundance of each unique TCRbeta CDR3 rearrangement, sequence reads were collapsed and filtered. Productive Simpson clonality was computed per sample as the square root of Simpson's diversity index over productive rearrangements. The immuneACCESS repertoire file appears here via TCRdb, limited to in-frame rearrangements. These files lack a portion of the clones; in checked studies, under half of the deficit traces to unresolved V genes, and the cause of the others is not known. V and J calls and clone size come straight from that table; D and trimming were deduced from the DNA. In all, the sample holds about 240,000 clones, and roughly nine tenths of those were seen once. Roughly 7% of the sample is taken by the ten largest.

This clone was seen just once. This receptor's antigen is unknown. No much larger clonotype is one base removed from it; base qualities were not supplied. Material for sequencing was peripheral blood. This TCR derives from a man in his 60s who had recovered from COVID-19.

The DNA reads TGTGCCAGCAGTTTGGCGGGGGGACGAGGGGGCTACACCTTC. Translated, this gives CASSLAGGRGGYTF. The rearrangement joined TRBV28 to TRBJ1-2; a weak D assignment points to TRBD1 (5 bases agree). From cysteine to phenylalanine, the CDR3 is 14 amino acids long. The kept DNA is CDR3 alone, 42 bases in frame from the first base. Cut back by 3 bases and 8 bases, the V and J ends lie 16 bases apart. In the germline V gene, CDR1 corresponds to MDHEN and CDR2 to SYDVKM.